This record looks at one T cell receptor (beta chain) sequence and its context. Its antigen is unknown. The CDR3 loop spans 16 amino acids. Germline CDR1 is LGHDT and CDR2 is YNNKEL (reference sequence). The V and J ends lost 4 bases and 5 bases respectively, with 21 bases between them. Regarding treatment: roughly 20 received Ad26.COV2.S at low or high dose, single or two shots; about 5 received placebo; per-sample allocation not given. Day 63 following the first vaccine or placebo injection was when the samples were taken. Expression of Wuhan-strain SARS-CoV-2 spike came from the Ad26 vector that formed the vaccine. The repertoire was sequenced with immunoSEQ multiplex PCR; TCRdb's copy has only in-frame clones and lacks some. The data show hundreds of thousands of clones, under 90% seen once. These data originate in a study of Ad26.COV2.S vaccination and SARS-CoV-2 variants. Overall study context: The vaccine Ad26.COV2.S was put into the muscle once, or twice with 56 days between.

Study-wide points: Vaccine and placebo recipients had similar non-spike TCR breadth.

The source material was peripheral blood, sampled in a trial of Ad26.COV2.S vaccine versus placebo. The receptor comes from a person aged 18-65 years who received the Ad26.COV2.S COVID-19 vaccine or a placebo. This chain connects TRBV3-1 (or the pseudogene TRBV3-2) to TRBJ2-7; D might be TRBD1 or TRBD2, each matching 5 bases. The CDR3 bases are TGTGCCAGCAGCCGCCGAGGGGTGGGCCTCATGGACGAGCAGTACTTC. As protein: CASSRRGVGLMDEQYF.